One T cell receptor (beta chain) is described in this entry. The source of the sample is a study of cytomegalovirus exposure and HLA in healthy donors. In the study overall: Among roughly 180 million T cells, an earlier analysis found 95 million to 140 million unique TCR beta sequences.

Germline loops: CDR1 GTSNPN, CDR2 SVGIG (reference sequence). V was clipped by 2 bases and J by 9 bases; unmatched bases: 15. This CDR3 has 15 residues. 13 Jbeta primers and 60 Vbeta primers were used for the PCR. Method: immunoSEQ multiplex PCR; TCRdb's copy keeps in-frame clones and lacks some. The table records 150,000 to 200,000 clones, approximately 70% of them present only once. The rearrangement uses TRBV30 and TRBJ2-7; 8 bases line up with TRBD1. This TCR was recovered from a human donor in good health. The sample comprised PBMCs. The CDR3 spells CAWSRTGTAYEGQYF. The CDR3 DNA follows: TGTGCCTGGAGTCGGACAGGGACAGCTTACGAGGGGCAGTACTTC.